This entry is about one T cell receptor beta chain. Here immunoSEQ multiplex PCR was the method, and the copy in TCRdb shows in-frame clones only, minus some. Of 40,000 to 50,000 clones in the sample, over 85% were seen once. The entry originates in a study of blood T cell repertoires in COVID-19. Germline CDR1 and CDR2: DFQATT and SNEGSKA (reference sequence). The CDR3 spans 15 residues. V lost 3 bases, J lost 2 bases, and 14 bases lay in between. The sequence derives from a human donor in a cohort sampled during active COVID-19. Input material: peripheral blood. The chain combines TRBV20-1 with TRBJ1-5; a weak D match, TRBD1 (5 bases). CDR3 sequence (DNA): TGCAGTGCTAGTAGGGGAGGGTGGGGCAATCAGCCCCAGCATTTT. This gives the protein CSASRGGWGNQPQHF.